This is a list of T cell receptor beta chains from one sample in a study of blood T cells in healthy people across ages. MiXCR was run by TCRdb on the 5' RACE reads, yielding one entry per CDR3 protein. The repertoire consists of 1 million or so distinct CDR3 sequences, with roughly 45% occurring once and the leading ten covering about 20%. Sample: blood. The receptors stem from a woman between 55 and 75 years old in good health. The CDR3 runs from the conserved cysteine through the conserved F or W. Fields, in order: D gene, clone size, J gene, V gene, CDR3 DNA, CDR3 protein. A D gene is named only where the DNA matches it firmly. The size entry is marked missing in some rows and otherwise reads once, few, many or a size class.

TRBD2	NA	TRBJ2-1	TRBV4-2	TGTGCCAGCAGCCAGGGACAGCGGGAGGGCTCCTACAATGAGCAGTTCTTC	CASSQGQREGSYNEQFF
TRBD2	many	TRBJ2-1	TRBV27	TGTGCCAGCAGTCGAACTAGCGGGAGGGGGTACAATGAGCAGTTCTTC	CASSRTSGRGYNEQFF
TRBD2	NA	TRBJ2-1	TRBV10-3	TGTGCCATCAGTGAGTCGACTGGGGGGAACGCGGGAGGGTACAATGAGCAGTTCTTC	CAISESTGGNAGGYNEQFF
TRBD1	NA	TRBJ1-5	TRBV2	TGTGCCAGCAGTGCCACCGGGACAGGGCGAGTTGGAAATAGCAATCAGCCCCAGCATTTT	CASSATGTGRVGNSNQPQHF
TRBD1	NA	TRBJ1-1	TRBV19	TGTGCCAGTAGTGGGCCGGGACAGGGGCGCGTGAACACTGAAGCTTTCTTT	CASSGPGQGRVNTEAFF
NA	NA	TRBJ2-3	TRBV24-1	TGTGCCACCAGTGATCCCTCAACGCAGTATTTT	CATSDPSTQYF
NA	many	TRBJ2-5	TRBV10-3	TGTGCCATCGCTTGGGGGGAAGAGACCCAGTACTTC	CAIAWGEETQYF
NA	NA	TRBJ2-1	TRBV5-1	TGCACCAGCGGCTTGCGTACAGGGCAGGTAAATGAGCAGTTCTTC	CTSGLRTGQVNEQFF
NA	NA	TRBJ2-5	TRBV7-2	TGTGCCAGCAGCTTAGCGACAGGGAGGAATGAGCAGTACTTC	CASSLATGRNEQYF
TRBD2	few	TRBJ2-1	TRBV2	TGTGCCAGCAGTGAATATAGGGCTAGCGGGATAGGCTTCCACAATGAGCAGTTCTTC	CASSEYRASGIGFHNEQFF
NA	NA	TRBJ1-2	TRBV6-1	TGTGCCAGCAGTGAATTGTGGAGCTATGGCTACACCTTC	CASSELWSYGYTF
TRBD2	NA	TRBJ2-1	TRBV2	TGTGCCAGCAGTGAACTAGCGGGAGGGCCCGGTGAGCAGTTCTTC	CASSELAGGPGEQFF
TRBD1	NA	TRBJ1-5	TRBV2	TGTGCCAGCAAAGACAGGGTCCGTCAGCCCCAGCATTTT	CASKDRVRQPQHF
NA	few	TRBJ2-3	TRBV20-1	TGCAGTGCCCCCCTCATAGATACGCAGTATTTT	CSAPLIDTQYF
NA	NA	TRBJ2-1	TRBV5-6	TGTGCCAGCAGCACCCCCGCTAATGAGCAGTTCTTC	CASSTPANEQFF
NA	NA	TRBJ2-2	TRBV4-2	TGTGCCAGCAGCCAAGAGGGGGCGACCGGGGAGCTGTTTTTT	CASSQEGATGELFF
TRBD1	NA	TRBJ1-6	TRBV19	TGTGCCAGTAGTACCCGACAGGGGGATTCACCCCTCCACTTT	CASSTRQGDSPLHF
NA	NA	TRBJ2-5	TRBV20-1	TGCAGTGCACCACAGGATATCCAAGAGACCCAGTACTTC	CSAPQDIQETQYF
NA	NA	TRBJ2-1	TRBV4-2	TGTGCCAGCAGCCAACAGGGATCCTACAATGAGCAGTTCTTC	CASSQQGSYNEQFF
TRBD2	NA	TRBJ2-1	TRBV7-9	TGTGCCAGCAGCTTATCTTCGGCGGGGCTAGCGGGGGCCTACAATGAGCAGTTCTTC	CASSLSSAGLAGAYNEQFF
NA	NA	TRBJ2-7	TRBV12-3/TRBV12-4	TGTGCCAGCAGTGTAAGTCTATTCCACGAGCAGTACTTC	CASSVSLFHEQYF
NA	NA	TRBJ1-4	TRBV6-1	TGTGCCTGCAGTGAATCGGGCAGGTACAATGAAAAACTGTTTTTT	CACSESGRYNEKLFF
TRBD2	NA	TRBJ2-1	TRBV11-3	TGTGCCAGCAGCTCGACTAGCGCCAATGAGCAGTTCTTC	CASSSTSANEQFF
NA	NA	TRBJ2-5	TRBV4-2	TGTGCCAGCAGCCCCGGAGATGGGATCCAAGAGACCCAGTACTTC	CASSPGDGIQETQYF
TRBD1	NA	TRBJ1-4	TRBV10-2	TGCGCCAGCAGTGGCCGAAACGGACAGGGCACTAATGAAAAACTGTTTTTT	CASSGRNGQGTNEKLFF
TRBD1	NA	TRBJ2-7	TRBV27	TGTGCCAGCAGTTTTAGGCGGGCCCGGGACAGGGACCACGAGCAGTACTTC	CASSFRRARDRDHEQYF
NA	NA	TRBJ2-5	TRBV10-1	TGCGCCAGCAACCTATTAGACAATGAGCAGTACTTC	CASNLLDNEQYF
NA	NA	TRBJ2-1	TRBV7-3	TGTGCCAGCAGCGGTAGGATCCGGGACGCCTACAATGAGCAGTTCTTC	CASSGRIRDAYNEQFF
NA	NA	TRBJ2-5	TRBV9	TGTGCCAGCAGCCCTCTAGGGGGGGGCTTAAAGACCCAGTACTTC	CASSPLGGGLKTQYF
NA	NA	TRBJ2-3	TRBV25-1	TGTGCCAGCAGGAGGGGGGCTGAGGATACGCAGTATTTT	CASRRGAEDTQYF
NA	few	TRBJ2-3	TRBV14	TGTGCCAGCAGCCAAGGGATCCGGTCCAGCACAGATACGCAGTATTTT	CASSQGIRSSTDTQYF
TRBD1	NA	TRBJ2-3	TRBV20-1	TGCAGTGCTGACGGGACAGAACACACAGATACGCAGTATTTT	CSADGTEHTDTQYF
NA	NA	TRBJ2-7	TRBV7-6	TGTACCAGCAGCTTAGGGGATTACGAGCAGTACTTC	CTSSLGDYEQYF
NA	few	TRBJ2-1	TRBV11-2	TGTGCCAGCAGCCAGGAGTCGGCAGCTTACAATGAGCAGTTCTTC	CASSQESAAYNEQFF
NA	once	TRBJ2-1	TRBV5-1	TGCGCCAGCAGCTTGGTATCATTGCTCTCCTACAATGAGCAGTTCTTC	CASSLVSLLSYNEQFF
NA	NA	TRBJ1-1	TRBV29-1	TGCAGCGTTGAGCCCTCGAACACTGAAGCTTTCTTT	CSVEPSNTEAFF
NA	NA	TRBJ2-1	TRBV24-1	TGTGCCACCCCACGGCCGGGTTGGTGGAGCTCCTACAATGAGCAGTTCTTC	CATPRPGWWSSYNEQFF
NA	NA	TRBJ2-7	TRBV2	TGTGCCAGCAGTGGGCCTTGGCAGGAGTACGAGCAGTACTTC	CASSGPWQEYEQYF
TRBD2	NA	TRBJ2-7	TRBV7-8	TGTGCCAGCAGCCCGTCGGTGCGCCTAGCGGCACGTTACGAGCAGTACTTC	CASSPSVRLAARYEQYF
NA	few	TRBJ2-3	TRBV27	TGTGCCAGCAGTGGGTGGGGCGATACGCAGTATTTT	CASSGWGDTQYF
NA	NA	TRBJ2-7	TRBV13	TGTGCCAGCAGCTTAGGGCACAGGGTATCCTACGAGCAGTACTTC	CASSLGHRVSYEQYF
NA	NA	TRBJ2-7	TRBV11-2	TGTGCCAGCAGCTTAGGGGGGCTACCTTCCTACGAGCAGTACTTC	CASSLGGLPSYEQYF
NA	few	TRBJ2-7	TRBV6-1	TGTGCCAGCAGTCCAGTGAGCTCCTACGAGCAGTACTTC	CASSPVSSYEQYF
NA	many	TRBJ1-2	TRBV7-8	TGTGCCAGCAGCGCCTACAGATCCCGAGATTTTGGCTACACCTTC	CASSAYRSRDFGYTF
TRBD1	few	TRBJ2-6	TRBV5-1	TGCGCCAGCAGCTTGGACAGGGGTACTGGGGCCAACGTCCTGACTTTC	CASSLDRGTGANVLTF
TRBD2	NA	TRBJ2-1	TRBV20-1	TGCAGTGCTAGCTGGACTAGCGGGATTGAGGAGCAGTTCTTC	CSASWTSGIEEQFF
TRBD2	NA	TRBJ2-7	TRBV5-1	TGCGCCAGCAGCGCCCTAGCGGGAGGGAACAATGAGCAGTACTTC	CASSALAGGNNEQYF
NA	few	TRBJ1-2	TRBV5-6	TGTGCCAGCAGCTTGGTGGCAGGGGAGTTAAATGGCTACACCTTC	CASSLVAGELNGYTF
TRBD2	NA	TRBJ2-1	TRBV3-1	TGTGCCAGCAGCCACTTAGCGGGAGCACAGTTCTTC	CASSHLAGAQFF
TRBD1	NA	TRBJ1-1	TRBV14	TGTGCCAGCAGCCAATCGACAGGGAGCACTGAAGCTTTCTTT	CASSQSTGSTEAFF
NA	NA	TRBJ2-7	TRBV2	TGTGCCAGCAGTGAACCCAGACAGGAATACAATGAGCAGTACTTC	CASSEPRQEYNEQYF
NA	NA	TRBJ2-7	TRBV7-2	TGTGCCAGCAGCTTAGCTAGCGACTCCGACGAGCAGTACTTC	CASSLASDSDEQYF
TRBD1	few	TRBJ2-1	TRBV12-3/TRBV12-4	TGTGCCAGCACGAGACCCGGGGACAGCCACAATGAGCAGTTCTTC	CASTRPGDSHNEQFF
NA	few	TRBJ2-3	TRBV2	TGTGCCAGCAGTGCTTGGTCTGTGCGGGCCGGCACAGATACGCAGTATTTT	CASSAWSVRAGTDTQYF
NA	NA	TRBJ2-7	TRBV7-2	TGTGCCAGCAGCAAATGGTCCGAGCAGTACTTC	CASSKWSEQYF